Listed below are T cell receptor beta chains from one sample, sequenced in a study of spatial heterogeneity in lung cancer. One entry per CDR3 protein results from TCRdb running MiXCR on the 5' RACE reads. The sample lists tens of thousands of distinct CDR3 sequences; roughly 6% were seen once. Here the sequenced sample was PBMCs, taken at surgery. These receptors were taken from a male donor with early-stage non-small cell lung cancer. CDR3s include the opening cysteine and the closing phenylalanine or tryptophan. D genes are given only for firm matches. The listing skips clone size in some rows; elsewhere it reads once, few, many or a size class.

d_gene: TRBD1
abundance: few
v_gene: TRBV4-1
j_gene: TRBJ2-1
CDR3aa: CASSQDTPGTGGNEQFF
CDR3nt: TGCGCCAGCAGCCAAGATACCCCCGGGACAGGAGGTAATGAGCAGTTCTTC

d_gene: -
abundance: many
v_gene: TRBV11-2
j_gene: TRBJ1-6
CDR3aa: CASSSMGPSPLHF
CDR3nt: TGTGCCAGCAGTAGCATGGGCCCATCACCCCTCCACTTT

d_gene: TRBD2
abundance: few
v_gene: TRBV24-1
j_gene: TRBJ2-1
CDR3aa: CATSDLRTSGGYSYNEQFF
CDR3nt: TGTGCCACCAGTGATTTGAGGACTAGCGGGGGTTACTCCTACAATGAGCAGTTCTTC

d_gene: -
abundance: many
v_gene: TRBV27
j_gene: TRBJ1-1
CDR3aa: CASRGAANTEAFF
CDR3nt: TGTGCCAGCAGAGGGGCAGCGAACACTGAAGCTTTCTTT

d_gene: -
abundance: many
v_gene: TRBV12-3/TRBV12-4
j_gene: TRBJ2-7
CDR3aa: CASSPRSYEQYF
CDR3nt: TGTGCCAGCAGCCCCAGATCCTACGAGCAGTACTTC

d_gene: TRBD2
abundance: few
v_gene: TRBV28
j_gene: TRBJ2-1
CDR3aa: CASSLGLAGGFSYNEQFF
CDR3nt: TGTGCCAGCAGTTTAGGACTAGCGGGGGGCTTCTCCTACAATGAGCAGTTCTTC

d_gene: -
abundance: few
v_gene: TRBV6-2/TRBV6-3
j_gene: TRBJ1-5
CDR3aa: CASSSTGLGNQPQHF
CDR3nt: TGTGCCAGCAGTTCCACAGGGCTAGGCAATCAGCCCCAGCATTTT

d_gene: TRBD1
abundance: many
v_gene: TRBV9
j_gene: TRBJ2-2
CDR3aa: CASSVGQGTNTGELFF
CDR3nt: TGTGCCAGCAGCGTCGGACAGGGGACTAACACCGGGGAGCTGTTTTTT

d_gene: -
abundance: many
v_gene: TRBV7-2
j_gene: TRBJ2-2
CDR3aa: CASSQRGRIGELFF
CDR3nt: TGTGCCAGCAGCCAAAGGGGTCGGATCGGGGAGCTGTTTTTT

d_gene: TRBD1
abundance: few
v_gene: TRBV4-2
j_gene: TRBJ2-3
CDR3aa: CASSQTQGGTDTQYF
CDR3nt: TGTGCCAGCAGCCAAACACAGGGGGGCACAGATACGCAGTATTTT

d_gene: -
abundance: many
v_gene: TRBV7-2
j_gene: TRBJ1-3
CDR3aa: CASSSPLRHGRSGNTIYF
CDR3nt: TGTGCCAGCAGCTCCCCACTCCGACATGGGCGCTCTGGAAACACCATATATTTT

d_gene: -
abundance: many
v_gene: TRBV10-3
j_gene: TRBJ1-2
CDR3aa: CAISESKRTNYGYTF
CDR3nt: TGTGCCATCAGTGAGTCGAAACGGACGAACTATGGCTACACCTTC

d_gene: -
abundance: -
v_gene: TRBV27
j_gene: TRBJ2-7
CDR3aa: CASSFPYEQYF
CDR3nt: TGTGCCAGCAGTTTCCCGTACGAGCAGTACTTC

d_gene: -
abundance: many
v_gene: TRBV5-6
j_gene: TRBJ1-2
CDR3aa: CASSLSLDYGYTF
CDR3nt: TGTGCCAGCAGCTTATCCCTTGACTATGGCTACACCTTC

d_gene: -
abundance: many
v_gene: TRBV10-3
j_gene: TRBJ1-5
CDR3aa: CAISAVGTSNQPQHF
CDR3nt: TGTGCCATCAGTGCTGTGGGGACGAGCAATCAGCCCCAGCATTTT

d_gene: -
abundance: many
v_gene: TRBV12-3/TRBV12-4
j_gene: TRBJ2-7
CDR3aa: CASSGGTGSSYEQYF
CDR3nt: TGTGCCAGCAGTGGGGGGACGGGGAGCTCCTACGAGCAGTACTTC

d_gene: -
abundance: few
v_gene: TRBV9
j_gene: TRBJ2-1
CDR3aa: CASSVGLNEQFF
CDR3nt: TGTGCCAGCAGCGTGGGACTCAATGAGCAGTTCTTC

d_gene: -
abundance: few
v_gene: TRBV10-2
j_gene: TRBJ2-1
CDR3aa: CASSEYNEQFF
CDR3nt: TGCGCCAGCAGTGAGTACAATGAGCAGTTCTTC

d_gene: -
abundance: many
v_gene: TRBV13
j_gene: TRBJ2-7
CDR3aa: CASSLGPLVSYEQYF
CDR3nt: TGTGCCAGCAGCTTAGGACCCCTGGTCTCCTACGAGCAGTACTTC

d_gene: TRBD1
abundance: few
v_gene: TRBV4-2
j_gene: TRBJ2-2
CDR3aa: CASSRTTGSTGELFF
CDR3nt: TGTGCCAGCAGCCGAACGACAGGGAGCACCGGGGAGCTGTTTTTT

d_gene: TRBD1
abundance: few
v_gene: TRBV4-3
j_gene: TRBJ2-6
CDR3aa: CASSQDTGGARGANVLTF
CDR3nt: TGCGCCAGCAGCCAAGATACAGGGGGCGCCCGGGGGGCCAACGTCCTGACTTTC

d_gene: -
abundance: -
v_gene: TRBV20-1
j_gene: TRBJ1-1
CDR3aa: CSAKEDMNTEAFF
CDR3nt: TGCAGTGCCAAGGAGGACATGAACACTGAAGCTTTCTTT

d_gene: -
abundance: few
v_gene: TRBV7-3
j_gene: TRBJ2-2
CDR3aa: CASSRGRGNTGELFF
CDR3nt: TGTGCCAGCAGCCGGGGGCGCGGAAACACCGGGGAGCTGTTTTTT

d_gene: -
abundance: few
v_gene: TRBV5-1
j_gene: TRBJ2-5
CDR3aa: CASSDVNGETQYF
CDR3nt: TGCGCCAGCAGCGACGTGAACGGTGAGACCCAGTACTTC

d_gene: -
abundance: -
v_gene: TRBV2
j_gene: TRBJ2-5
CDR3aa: CASSGWQQETQYF
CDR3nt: TGTGCCAGCAGTGGCTGGCAGCAAGAGACCCAGTACTTC

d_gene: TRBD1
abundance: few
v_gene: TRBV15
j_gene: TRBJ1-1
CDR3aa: CATSRDRGTEAFF
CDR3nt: TGTGCCACCAGCAGGGACAGGGGCACTGAAGCTTTCTTT

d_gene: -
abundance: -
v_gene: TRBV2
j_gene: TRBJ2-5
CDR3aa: CASSAGETQYF
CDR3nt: TGTGCCAGCAGTGCCGGAGAGACCCAGTACTTC

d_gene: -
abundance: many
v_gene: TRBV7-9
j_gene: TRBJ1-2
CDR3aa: CASSFETNYGYTF
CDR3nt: TGTGCCAGCAGCTTTGAAACTAACTATGGCTACACCTTC

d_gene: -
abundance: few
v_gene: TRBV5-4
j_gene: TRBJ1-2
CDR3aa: CASSLDNYGYTF
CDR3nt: TGTGCCAGCAGCTTGGATAACTATGGCTACACCTTC

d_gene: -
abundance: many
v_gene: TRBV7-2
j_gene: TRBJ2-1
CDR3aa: CASSQQAGRHNEQFF
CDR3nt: TGTGCCAGCAGCCAACAGGCAGGACGCCACAATGAGCAGTTCTTC

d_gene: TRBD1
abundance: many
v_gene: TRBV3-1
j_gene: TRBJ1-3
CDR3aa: CASSPNRGGGGNTIYF
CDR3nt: TGTGCCAGCAGCCCCAACAGGGGAGGCGGTGGAAACACCATATATTTT

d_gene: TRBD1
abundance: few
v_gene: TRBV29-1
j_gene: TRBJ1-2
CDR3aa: CSVESVAGTGGTNYGYTF
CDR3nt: TGCAGCGTTGAATCGGTCGCCGGGACAGGTGGAACTAACTATGGCTACACCTTC

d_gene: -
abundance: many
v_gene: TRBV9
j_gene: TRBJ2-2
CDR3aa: CASSDLRAGLYTGELFF
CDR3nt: TGTGCCAGCAGTGACCTCAGGGCAGGGTTATACACCGGGGAGCTGTTTTTT

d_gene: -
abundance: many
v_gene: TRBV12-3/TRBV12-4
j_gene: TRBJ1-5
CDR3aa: CASSLGRIPNQPQHF
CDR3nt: TGTGCCAGCAGCCTGGGGCGGATTCCCAATCAGCCCCAGCATTTT

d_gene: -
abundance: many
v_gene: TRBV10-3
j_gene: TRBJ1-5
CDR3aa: CAISADYSNQPQHF
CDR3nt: TGTGCCATCAGTGCTGACTATAGCAATCAGCCCCAGCATTTT

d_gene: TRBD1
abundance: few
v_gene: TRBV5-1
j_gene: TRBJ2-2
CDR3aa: CASSLQGASNTGELFF
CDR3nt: TGCGCCAGCAGCTTACAGGGGGCCTCGAACACCGGGGAGCTGTTTTTT

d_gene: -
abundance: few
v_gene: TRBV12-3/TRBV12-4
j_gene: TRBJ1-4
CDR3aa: CASSWGGAEEKLFF
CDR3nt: TGTGCCAGCTCTTGGGGGGGGGCCGAAGAAAAACTGTTTTTT

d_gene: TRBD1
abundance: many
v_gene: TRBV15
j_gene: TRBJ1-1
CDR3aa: CATSNLDRGRVEAFF
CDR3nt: TGTGCCACCAGCAACCTGGACAGGGGGCGGGTCGAAGCTTTCTTT

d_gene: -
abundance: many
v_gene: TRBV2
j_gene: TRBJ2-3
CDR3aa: CASSETATDTQYF
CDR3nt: TGTGCCAGCAGTGAGACCGCCACAGATACGCAGTATTTT

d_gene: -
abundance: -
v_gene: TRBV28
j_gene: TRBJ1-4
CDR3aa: CASSLGSVNEKLFF
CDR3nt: TGTGCCAGCAGTTTAGGGTCGGTGAATGAAAAACTGTTTTTT

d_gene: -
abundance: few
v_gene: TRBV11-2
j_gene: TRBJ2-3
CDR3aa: CASSFSGTDTQYF
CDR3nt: TGTGCCAGCAGCTTCTCTGGCACAGATACGCAGTATTTT

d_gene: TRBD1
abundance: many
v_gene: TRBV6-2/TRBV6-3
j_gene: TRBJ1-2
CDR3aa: CASSPPRGQSNGYTF
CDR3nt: TGTGCCAGCAGTCCCCCAAGGGGACAGTCAAATGGCTACACCTTC

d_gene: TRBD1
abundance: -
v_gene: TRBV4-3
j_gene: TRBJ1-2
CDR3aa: CASSQTNNRGYGYTF
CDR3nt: TGCGCCAGCAGCCAAACGAACAACAGGGGATATGGCTACACCTTC

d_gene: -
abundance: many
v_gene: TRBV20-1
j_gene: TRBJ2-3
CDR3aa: CSARDRLGPTDTQYF
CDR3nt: TGCAGTGCTAGAGATCGGCTCGGGCCCACAGATACGCAGTATTTT

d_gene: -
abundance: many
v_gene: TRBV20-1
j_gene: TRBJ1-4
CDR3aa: CSASLGARSEKLFF
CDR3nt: TGCAGTGCTAGTCTGGGGGCGCGGAGTGAAAAACTGTTTTTT

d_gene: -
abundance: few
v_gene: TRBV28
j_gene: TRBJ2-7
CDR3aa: CASSLGQGTYEQYF
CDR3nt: TGTGCCAGCAGTTTGGGGCAGGGCACCTACGAGCAGTACTTC

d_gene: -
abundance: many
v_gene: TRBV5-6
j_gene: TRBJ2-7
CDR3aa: CASRRREWTYEQYF
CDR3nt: TGTGCCAGCAGGCGCCGGGAATGGACGTACGAGCAGTACTTC

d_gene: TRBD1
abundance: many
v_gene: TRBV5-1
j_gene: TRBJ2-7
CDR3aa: CASSSGQGGGYEQYF
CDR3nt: TGCGCCAGCAGCTCCGGACAGGGTGGGGGCTACGAGCAGTACTTC

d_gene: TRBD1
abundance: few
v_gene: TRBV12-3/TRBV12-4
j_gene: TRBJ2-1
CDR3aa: CASSHGTGEQFF
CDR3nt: TGTGCCAGCAGCCATGGGACAGGCGAGCAGTTCTTC

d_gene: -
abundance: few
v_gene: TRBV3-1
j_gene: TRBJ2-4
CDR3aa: CASSQERVDKNIQYF
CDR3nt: TGTGCCAGCAGCCAAGAGAGAGTCGACAAAAACATTCAGTACTTC

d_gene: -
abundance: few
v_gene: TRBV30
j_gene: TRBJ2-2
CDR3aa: CAWRVWGDAGELFF
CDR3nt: TGTGCCTGGAGGGTATGGGGGGACGCCGGGGAGCTGTTTTTT

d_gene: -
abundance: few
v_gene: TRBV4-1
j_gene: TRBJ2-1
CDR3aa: CASSQVPGQIWNEQFF
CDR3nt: TGCGCCAGCAGCCAAGTTCCGGGGCAGATATGGAATGAGCAGTTCTTC

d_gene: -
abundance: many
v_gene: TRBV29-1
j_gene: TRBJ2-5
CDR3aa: CSLSTTRSTAQYF
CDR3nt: TGCAGCCTCTCGACTACCCGGAGTACCGCCCAGTACTTC

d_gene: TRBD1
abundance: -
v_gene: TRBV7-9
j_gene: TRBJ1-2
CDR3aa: CASSLGGQGANAPSYTF
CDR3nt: TGTGCCAGCAGCTTAGGAGGACAGGGGGCCAATGCCCCGAGCTACACCTTC